This is a list of T cell receptor beta chains from one sample in a study of OX40 agonist ivuxolimab in advanced cancers. TCRdb's copy holds only in-frame clones and misses some; the assay was immunoSEQ multiplex PCR. The table includes 70,000 to 90,000 clones, about 86% detected once. Sequences were derived from CD4+ or CD8+ T cells sorted from blood, sampled in a trial of the OX40 agonist ivuxolimab. Receptor source: an adult with an advanced solid tumor such as melanoma, head and neck, liver or kidney cancer. The CDR3 runs from the conserved cysteine through the conserved F or W.

v_call	j_call	cdr3_aa
TRBV4-3	TRBJ1-2	CASSQVDRGGYGYTF
TRBV7-2	TRBJ2-7	CAYLQAGNEQYF
TRBV5-1	TRBJ2-3	CASSAGQGADTQYF
TRBV4-3	TRBJ1-2	CASSQGAGYTF
TRBV19	TRBJ1-2	CASRGTEGRFGYTF
TRBV18	TRBJ1-1	CASSRDRDTEAFF
TRBV18	TRBJ1-3	CASSWDSGTSGNTIYF
TRBV2	TRBJ2-5	CASTVGGSKDETQYF
TRBV5-1	TRBJ1-3	CASRRGSGSGNTIYF
TRBV5-4	TRBJ2-7	CASSSGTSYEQYF
TRBV14	TRBJ1-1	CASSHRIGANTEAFF
TRBV28	TRBJ1-2	CASSFGRGYTF
TRBV6-7	TRBJ2-7	CGWGGKHEQYF
TRBV7-9	TRBJ1-4	CASSSSPLKLFF
TRBV7-2	TRBJ2-7	CASSLIPGGYEQYF
TRBV5-4	TRBJ2-7	CASSLSNYEQYF
TRBV28	TRBJ2-7	CATEAAYEQYF
TRBV6-1	TRBJ1-4	CASSVDTGGGEKLFF
TRBV19	TRBJ1-1	CASHDRGRTEAFF
TRBV5-1	TRBJ2-2	CASSLGQGGSGELFF